A single sample gave rise to the 19 T cell receptor beta chains below, sequenced in a study of primary melanoma T cells and metastatic recurrence (dated by TCRdb to 2020 to 2022). Library preparation was by the immunoSEQ multiplex PCR assay. As stored in TCRdb, this immuneACCESS dataset retains in-frame rearrangements with V and J assigned. A fraction of the clones does not appear; measured against another copy, unresolved V genes explain less than half of the discrepancy, and the remainder lacks a known reason. A total of about 1,500 clones appear in this sample, more than 60% of them only once. The biggest ten clones account for 34% of the sample. The sequenced sample was melanoma tumor tissue. The receptor set was obtained from a human donor with melanoma.

The rearrangement links TRBV19 to TRBJ2-4; D might be TRBD1 or TRBD2, each matching 6 bases. Germline CDR1 LNHDA, CDR2 SQIVND (reference sequence). The germline V and J ends were trimmed by 3 bases and 1 base, with 19 bases remaining between them. The CDR3 runs 18 residues. The CDR3 coding sequence is TGTGCCAGTAGTATCAGGGGAGGAGCAATATTGGCCAAAAACATTCAGTACTTC. Translated, it gives CASSIRGGAILAKNIQYF.

The CDR3 region has the DNA TGTGCCAGCAGTTTATGGGGGGAGGGCTCCTACGAGCAGTACTTC. Protein: CASSLWGEGSYEQYF. This chain joins TRBV27 and TRBJ2-7; 7 bases align to TRBD2. Trimming took 1 base from V and 0 from J; bases not matched to a gene: 3. The CDR3 runs to 15 residues. Germline V gives CDR1 MNHEY, CDR2 SMNVEV (reference sequence).

This clone was recorded only once. The chain uses TRBV2 and TRBJ1-4; D may be TRBD1 (5 bases). Germline V gene lookup returns CDR1 SNHLY and CDR2 FYNNEI. The CDR3 is made up of 18 amino acids. Trimming took 4 bases from V and 0 from J, leaving 18 bases between them. The CDR3: CASSGRVWGPATNEKLFF. The CDR3 nucleotides read TGTGCCAGCAGTGGAAGGGTCTGGGGACCCGCAACTAATGAAAAACTGTTTTTT.

The gene calls are TRBV19 and TRBJ1-2; unclear D gene. The V and J ends lost 7 bases and 3 bases respectively, with 12 bases between them. The germline gives CDR1 LNHDA, CDR2 SQIVND (reference sequence). The CDR3 runs to 13 residues. The CDR3 region has the DNA TGTGCCAGTACCATCGCAGGTTACTATGGCTACACCTTC. Encoded protein: CASTIAGYYGYTF.

The genes are TRBV1 and TRBJ2-3; TRBD1 was called by the table and not checked on the DNA. TRBV1 constitutes a pseudogene. The CDR3 runs to 12 residues. This chain's CDR3 is CASSQDTTTQYF. CDR3 sequence (DNA): TGCGCCAGCAGCCAGGACACGACGACGCAGTATTTT.

The rearrangement joins TRBV6-8 to TRBJ1-3; the D is unclear. V was clipped by 4 bases and J by 0 bases, with 7 bases between them. The CDR3 runs to 14 residues. CDR1 is MNHGY and CDR2 is SAAAGT in the germline V gene. This CDR3 reads CASSSLHSGNTIYF. The CDR3 DNA reads as TGTGCCAGCAGTTCTCTGCACTCTGGAAACACCATATATTTT.

The genes are TRBV19 and TRBJ1-5; TRBD1 matches 7 bases. The V gene end was trimmed by 10 bases and the J gene end by 14 bases; junction bases not matched to a gene: 14. This CDR3 comprises 12 residues. Germline CDR1 and CDR2: LNHDA and SQIVND (reference sequence). CDR3 DNA sequence: TGTGCCACACGACAGGGCCTAATCGCGGAGCATTTT. Encoded protein: CATRQGLIAEHF.

The V gene is TRBV9, the J gene TRBJ1-1; D is undetermined. Germline loops: CDR1 SGDLS, CDR2 YYNGEE. V was trimmed by 4 bases and J by 1 base, leaving 8 bases between them. The CDR3 has 13 amino acids. The CDR3 here is CASSLTENTEAFF. As DNA, the CDR3 is TGTGCCAGCAGCTTAACAGAGAACACTGAAGCTTTCTTT.

J is TRBJ2-7 and V is TRBV19; TRBD1 aligns across 8 bases. Per germline, CDR1 LNHDA and CDR2 SQIVND (reference sequence). V shed 10 bases, J shed 7 bases, and the junction held 9 bases outside the gene matches. There are 12 residues in the CDR3. The CDR3 DNA sequence: TGTGCCACGAGGACAGGGCCGGAAGAGCAGTACTTC. This encodes CATRTGPEEQYF.

The chain links TRBV19 to TRBJ1-5; the D is unclear. The CDR3 runs to 12 residues. Germline V CDR1 and CDR2: LNHDA, SQIVND (reference sequence). V lost 11 bases, J lost 6 bases, and 14 bases lay in between. In DNA form, the CDR3 reads TGTGCCGGAGCCTCCGGAGGTCAGCCCCAGCATTTT. Amino acid sequence: CAGASGGQPQHF.

About this clone: One junction end does not reproduce the germline sequence, and a read error may be involved. This chain links TRBV6-4 with TRBJ2-7; weak D call: TRBD2 (6 bases). CDR1 and CDR2 (germline): MRHNA, SNTAGT. This CDR3 is built from 16 residues. The CDR3 is CASSYSRRGGSYEQYF. As DNA, the CDR3 is TGTGCCAGCAGTTACTCCAGGCGGGGCGGGTCCTACGAGCAGTACTTC.

The chain links TRBV11-3 to TRBJ2-3, with TRBD2 matching over 8 bases. Germline loops: CDR1 SGHNT, CDR2 YENEEA. Trimming removed 6 bases from V and 0 bases from J; junction bases left unmatched: 11. The CDR3 has 17 residues. CDR3 sequence: CASSSLAGRLSTDTQYF. The CDR3 DNA is TGTGCCAGCAGYTCTTTAGCGGGGAGGCTGAGCACAGATACGCAGTATTTT.

The gene calls are TRBV7-8 and TRBJ2-2; the D is unclear. Germline CDR1 is SGHVS and CDR2 is FQNEAQ. Trimming removed 11 bases from V and 8 bases from J, with 18 bases in between. The CDR3 has 13 residues. This chain's CDR3 is CAQQSGSRGELFF. The CDR3 nucleotides are TGTGCCCAGCAGTCAGGTTCGAGGGGGGAGCTGTTTTTT.

A single count supports this clone. This chain joins TRBV18 and TRBJ2-7; D is ambiguous. CDR1 is KGHSH and CDR2 is LQKENI in the germline V gene. The length of the CDR3 is 18 residues. The V gene lost 3 bases and the J gene lost 1 base, with 22 bases spanning the gap. The CDR3 nucleotides are TGTGCCAGCTCACCCCCAGCTAGTGGCTTAGTGGCTTCCTACGAGCAGTACTTC. Protein: CASSPPASGLVASYEQYF.

J is TRBJ2-5 and V is TRBV5-1; maybe TRBD2 (6 bases). Germline V lookup: CDR1 SGHRS, CDR2 YFSETQ. Between the trimmed V and J ends, which lost 0 bases and 4 bases, there was a span of 19 bases. CDR3 length: 17 residues. In nucleotides, the CDR3 is TGCGCCAGCAGCTTGGCCAGGGTAGGGAGAGCGGGAGAGACCCAGTACTTC. Protein product: CASSLARVGRAGETQYF.

J is TRBJ2-1 and V is TRBV15; 8 bases align to TRBD2. J lost 3 bases, V lost 0 bases, and 7 bases had no gene match. Germline V gene lookup returns CDR1 LNHNV and CDR2 YYDKDF (reference sequence). This CDR3 is built from 17 residues. CDR3 DNA sequence: TGTGCCACCAGCAGAGATCTCCCGGGGGGGAACTACAATGAGCAGTTCTTC. Encoded protein: CATSRDLPGGNYNEQFF. Variable domain in full (rest from reference TRBV15 and TRBJ2-1): DAMVIQNPRYQVTQFGKPVTLSCSQTLNHNVMYWYQQKSSQAPKLLFHYYDKDFNNEADTPDNFQSRRPNTSFCFLDIRSPGLGDTAMYLCATSRDLPGGNYNEQFFGPGTRLTVL.

The chain links TRBV11-3 to TRBJ2-1; weak D call: TRBD2 (5 bases). Germline lookup yields CDR1 SGHNT and CDR2 YENEEA. V was cut by 3 bases and J by 4 bases, with 10 bases left in between. The CDR3 contains 14 residues. CDR3 amino acids: CASSFPGNYNEQFF. CDR3 DNA: TGTGCCAGCAGCTTCCCCGGGAATTACAATGAGCAGTTCTTC.

The CDR3 DNA reads TGCGCCAGCAGCCGCCCGGAGGTGCGCTCGGAGACCCAGTACTTC. This encodes CASSRPEVRSETQYF. V gene TRBV4-1 combines with J gene TRBJ2-5, with D possibly matching TRBD2 (5 bases). CDR3 length equals 15 residues. Germline CDR1 is MGHRA and CDR2 is YSYEKL. V lost 4 bases to trimming and J lost 5 bases, with 17 bases between them.

The rearrangement uses TRBV23-1 and TRBJ2-7, with 11 bases aligning to TRBD2. TRBV23-1 is an ORF for which the function is uncertain. CDR3 length equals 15 residues. Germline trimming cut 6 bases from V and 6 bases from J; bases unmatched to any gene: 10. The CDR3 DNA reads as TGCGCCAGCAGCCAGATTAGCGGGGGGGCCCTCGAGCAGTACTTC. Translated, it gives CASSQISGGALEQYF.